The rows below give T cell receptor beta chains drawn from one sample of a study of cytomegalovirus exposure and HLA in healthy donors. Here immunoSEQ multiplex PCR was the method, and the copy in TCRdb shows in-frame clones only, minus some. The sample yields 150,000 to 200,000 clones, roughly 79% seen once. What was sequenced was PBMCs. The origin of the receptors is a man aged 25 to 45 in good health and CMV-seronegative. Both conserved end residues are part of each CDR3. Each record gives: D gene, V gene, CDR3 protein. The D gene is left open where the match is weak.

D gene: NA
V gene: TRBV9
CDR3 protein: CASSVDEGFFQPQHF

D gene: TRBD2
V gene: TRBV7-9
CDR3 protein: CASSLAGGSGEQYF

D gene: TRBD2
V gene: TRBV4-2
CDR3 protein: CASSQVLAEAYEQYF

D gene: NA
V gene: TRBV19
CDR3 protein: CASSQTGYSGNTIYF

D gene: NA
V gene: TRBV19
CDR3 protein: CASSIAGRSKGEQFF

D gene: TRBD2
V gene: TRBV6-5
CDR3 protein: CASSPLAGGTDTQYF

D gene: NA
V gene: TRBV28
CDR3 protein: CASSLIDSSGNTIYF

D gene: NA
V gene: TRBV7-9
CDR3 protein: CASSLISEETQYF

D gene: NA
V gene: TRBV6-4
CDR3 protein: CASSDGSTDTQYF

D gene: TRBD1
V gene: TRBV19
CDR3 protein: CASSNGQGARTYEQYF

D gene: NA
V gene: TRBV28
CDR3 protein: CASGAGSYGYTF

D gene: NA
V gene: TRBV6-1
CDR3 protein: CASSEARSGSTYEQYF

D gene: NA
V gene: TRBV5-4
CDR3 protein: CASSLVAGVNYGYTF

D gene: TRBD2
V gene: TRBV28
CDR3 protein: CASSTRFLAGDRGGTQYF

D gene: NA
V gene: TRBV18
CDR3 protein: CASSLYTASGMAKNIQYF

D gene: NA
V gene: TRBV19
CDR3 protein: CASNSGAPYEQYF

D gene: NA
V gene: TRBV27
CDR3 protein: CASSPGAHTEAFF

D gene: NA
V gene: TRBV30
CDR3 protein: CAWGRDILRTEAFF

D gene: TRBD2
V gene: TRBV10-3
CDR3 protein: CAISESTSGIVYEQYF

D gene: NA
V gene: TRBV28
CDR3 protein: CASIWGGGYNEQFF

D gene: TRBD1
V gene: TRBV19
CDR3 protein: CGSRDRGFTPLHF

D gene: NA
V gene: TRBV25-1
CDR3 protein: CASSGQGISRNTIYF

D gene: NA
V gene: TRBV6-1
CDR3 protein: CASSEGGSGFYEQYF

D gene: TRBD1
V gene: TRBV28
CDR3 protein: CASSYRDRRGNTEAFF

D gene: TRBD1
V gene: TRBV5-4
CDR3 protein: CASKDSGQHYNEQFF

D gene: TRBD1
V gene: TRBV29-1
CDR3 protein: CSVERGPGSYEQYF

D gene: NA
V gene: TRBV27
CDR3 protein: CASTPSREDYGYTF

D gene: TRBD1
V gene: TRBV6-5
CDR3 protein: CASSYSGQTDTEAFF

D gene: TRBD1
V gene: TRBV6-6
CDR3 protein: CASSSRQGGGEKLFF

D gene: TRBD1
V gene: TRBV4-1
CDR3 protein: CASSPNPGTGVYEQYF

D gene: NA
V gene: TRBV18
CDR3 protein: CASSPRTAAEGDTQYF

D gene: NA
V gene: TRBV6-1
CDR3 protein: CASSDGIGQPQHF

D gene: NA
V gene: TRBV11-2
CDR3 protein: CASSQNWGVQETQYF

D gene: TRBD2
V gene: TRBV7-2
CDR3 protein: CASSFGSGRILSYEQYF

D gene: TRBD1
V gene: TRBV19
CDR3 protein: CASSISGTGFNQPQHF

D gene: TRBD2
V gene: TRBV2
CDR3 protein: CASSPGTSGRAIVETQYF

D gene: TRBD1
V gene: TRBV2
CDR3 protein: CASVGQGLYEQFF

D gene: NA
V gene: TRBV9
CDR3 protein: CASSVGFGGKLFF

D gene: NA
V gene: TRBV5-1
CDR3 protein: CASSFGGTGSANLLHF

D gene: TRBD1
V gene: TRBV28
CDR3 protein: CASISGQGRQPQHF

D gene: NA
V gene: TRBV2
CDR3 protein: CASRSGSQETQYF

D gene: TRBD2
V gene: TRBV6-4
CDR3 protein: CASSDTSGSTQYF

D gene: NA
V gene: TRBV28
CDR3 protein: CATSGGSSYEQYF

D gene: TRBD1
V gene: TRBV6-6
CDR3 protein: CASSYSSDRAPYGYTF

D gene: TRBD2
V gene: TRBV4-2
CDR3 protein: CASSQGPPGSGNYEQYF

D gene: NA
V gene: TRBV19
CDR3 protein: CASSPPRLQLGNQPQHF